This T cell receptor beta chain was captured by sequencing in a study of Ad26.COV2.S vaccination and SARS-CoV-2 variants. Study as a whole: By the intramuscular route, Ad26.COV2.S was given once, or twice 56 days apart.

Whole-study findings and limits: Vaccinees and placebo recipients showed similar non-spike TCR breadth.

In the case of this clone: Its matching antigen is unknown.

Looked up from germline, CDR1 is SNHLY and CDR2 is FYNNEI. This CDR3 contains 13 residues. The ends lost 8 bases at V and 8 bases at J; junction bases unmatched: 8. Profiling relied on immunoSEQ multiplex PCR, and the TCRdb table lists in-frame clones only, not all of them. The repertoire has fewer than 400,000 clones, just under 85% of them found once; the top ten carry around 2%. Treatment indicated: some 20 received Ad26.COV2.S at low or high dose, single or two shots; about 5 received placebo; per-sample allocation not given. Vaccine and placebo recipients were sampled on day 63 after the first injection. In Boston, an adult donor aged 18-55 years took part. Vaccination used an Ad26 vector expressing Wuhan-strain SARS-CoV-2 spike.

This sample comprised peripheral blood, obtained in a trial of Ad26.COV2.S vaccine versus placebo. This chain connects TRBV2 to TRBJ2-1, with 8 bases that match TRBD1. The clonotype originates from a person between 18 and 65 years old who received the Ad26.COV2.S COVID-19 vaccine or a placebo. In DNA form, the CDR3 reads TGTGCCAGCTCCTCCAGGGGGCTCTATGAGCAGTTCTTC. Residues: CASSSRGLYEQFF.